This TCR beta chain was captured by sequencing in a study of blood T cell repertoires in COVID-19. How the authors handled the data: Reference gene primer amplification yielded estimated nucleated cell counts. Clones were read by immunoSEQ multiplex PCR, and TCRdb kept only the in-frame ones, dropping some. V and J calls plus clone size are reproduced from that table; the DNA served to infer D and trimming. The sample records roughly 110,000 clones, over 80% being singletons. Trimming left V 5 bases short and J 5 bases short, with 18 bases between. Germline lookup yields CDR1 SSHAT and CDR2 FNYEAQ (reference sequence). There are 15 residues in the CDR3.

The chain carries TRBV7-7 and TRBJ2-5; D possibly corresponds to TRBD1 (6 bases). The material sequenced was peripheral blood. The source is a woman between 70 and 85 years old with acute or convalescent COVID-19. The CDR3 region is CASSPQGRNEETQYF. The CDR3 region has the DNA TGTGCCAGCAGCCCCCAGGGGCGTAATGAGGAGACCCAGTACTTC. Looking up the rest from reference TRBV7-7 and TRBJ2-5 gives the full variable domain: GAGVSQSPRYKVTKRGQDVTLRCDPISSHATLYWYQQALGQGPEFLTYFNYEAQPDKSGLPSDRFSAERPEGSISTLTIQRTEQRDSAMYRCASSPQGRNEETQYFGPGTRLLVL.